These 7 T cell receptor beta chains share one sample of origin, sequenced in a study of OX40 agonist ivuxolimab in advanced cancers. TCRdb's table, derived via immunoSEQ multiplex PCR, lists solely in-frame clones and lacks some. The sample comprises 50,000 to 65,000 clones, roughly 86% of which are singletons, and more than 4.5% rests with the top ten. The sequenced sample was CD4+ or CD8+ T cells sorted from blood, obtained in a trial of the OX40 agonist ivuxolimab. These receptors were taken from an adult with an advanced solid tumor such as melanoma, head and neck, liver or kidney cancer.

This sequence joins TRBV5-1 and TRBJ1-1; 7 bases line up with TRBD1. The V gene's germline CDR1 is SGHRS and CDR2 YFSETQ. Trimming cost V 4 bases and J 0 bases; bases outside gene matches: 3. The CDR3 runs to 14 residues. For the CDR3, the DNA is TGCGCCAGCAGCCGGGGACAGCTGAACACTGAAGCTTTCTTT. It codes for CASSRGQLNTEAFF.

A note on this clone: Relative to the germline gene, one junction end is altered; a read error may explain this. V and J are TRBV2 and TRBJ1-2; 8 nucleotides match TRBD1. Germline CDR1 SNHLY, CDR2 FYNNEI. This CDR3 spans 12 amino acids. The CDR3 loop is CASSQDRAEQNF. The CDR3 DNA reads as TGTGCCAGCAGCCAGGACAGGGCCGAGCAGAACTTC.

V gene TRBV4-3 combines with J gene TRBJ2-4; D is ambiguous. CDR1 and CDR2 (germline): LGHNA, YSLEER. The CDR3 has 16 residues. The germline V and J ends were trimmed by 0 bases and 2 bases, with 11 bases remaining between them. The CDR3 coding sequence is TGCGCCAGCAGCCAAGATCAGGCTAGGTCCAAAAACATTCAGTACTTC. It codes for CASSQDQARSKNIQYF.

The CDR3 DNA is TGCGCCAGCAGCGGGGGTGGGGCCGGGCCCCAAGAGACCCAGTACTTC. Residues: CASSGGGAGPQETQYF. The gene calls are TRBV5-1 and TRBJ2-5, with D possibly being TRBD1 or TRBD2 (5 bases each). CDR3 length: 16 amino acids. Germline V lookup: CDR1 SGHRS, CDR2 YFSETQ. Trimming removed 4 bases from V and 1 base from J, with 17 bases in between.

The chain carries TRBV7-2 and TRBJ1-3; D ambiguous. Germline-derived CDR1 and CDR2 are SGHTA and FQGNSA. V was shortened by 1 base and J by 2 bases, with 15 bases between the two germline ends. The CDR3 has 17 amino acids. CDR3 sequence reads: CASSLGLWAKAGNTIYF. In DNA, the CDR3 is TGTGCCAGCAGCTTAGGATTATGGGCCAAGGCTGGAAACACCATATATTTT.

This chain connects TRBV5-4 to TRBJ1-1; tentatively, D is TRBD1 (6 bases). This CDR3 spans 14 amino acids. Germline-derived CDR1 and CDR2 are SGHNT and YYREEE (reference sequence). The V end was cut by 4 bases, the J end by 4 bases, with 14 bases between. The CDR3 DNA reads as TGTGCCAGCAGCCCGGACAGAGGGTCCACTGAAGCTTTCTTT. Its translation: CASSPDRGSTEAFF.

This clone showed up just once. The chain links TRBV10-3 to TRBJ1-5; D unresolved. Germline V gene lookup returns CDR1 ENHRY and CDR2 SYGVKD. The CDR3 covers 15 residues. Deletions cut 4 bases from V and 6 bases from J, with 16 bases between. The CDR3 DNA reads as TGTGCCATCAGTGTAGGCACCGGGGTGGGTCAGCCCCAGCATTTT. Residues: CAISVGTGVGQPQHF.